This T cell receptor beta chain originates from a study of shared clonotypes between healthy human individuals. Findings and limits, study-wide: An effect of sequencing depth on clonotype sharing among donors was expected.

In the sorted-subset replicate PCRs, 200 ng DNA, some 30,000 T cell genomes, was used. Original processing methods: Filtering differed because ImmunoSEQ produced junction-only sequences that carried no quality scores. Clones were read by immunoSEQ multiplex PCR, and TCRdb kept only the in-frame ones, dropping some. V and J calls and clone size are given by that table; D and trimming were obtained from the DNA. The table lists 2 million to 2.5 million clones, approximately 94% of them singletons, with approximately 0.13% in the top ten. As to this clone: The antigen remains unidentified.

The CDR3 spans 15 residues. V was trimmed by 1 base and J by 0 bases, leaving 8 bases between them. Germline V gene data show CDR1 as SGHKS and CDR2 as YYEKEE (reference sequence). Sequenced sample: naive CD4+ T cells sorted from blood. The sample's subset: CD45RA+ positively selected. This sequence was found in a man in his late teens or twenties in good health. The chain recombines TRBV5-5 with TRBJ1-3; no reliable D call. The CDR3 reads CASSLTDGSGNTIYF. CDR3 nucleotide sequence: TGTGCCAGCAGCTTGACTGACGGCTCTGGAAACACCATATATTTT. Complete variable domain (other parts from reference TRBV5-5 and TRBJ1-3): DAGVTQSPTHLIKTRGQQVTLRCSPISGHKSVSWYQQVLGQGPQFIFQYYEKEERGRGNFPDRFSARQFPNYSSELNVNALLLGDSALYLCASSLTDGSGNTIYFGEGSWLTVV.